Shown below are 19 T cell receptor beta chains from a single sample sequenced in a study of human T cells and chemical hapten exposure. TCRdb used MiXCR to reprocess the RACE reads, holding one entry per CDR3 protein. The data contain 350,000 to 400,000 distinct CDR3 sequences, approximately 5.1% of them singletons. Documented time point: pre-sensitization, week 0. Sample treatment: therapeutic diphenylcyclopropenone sensitization with weekly scalp DPC. The sequencing used whole blood, collected in connection with sensitization to the hapten diphenylcyclopropenone (DPC). These receptors were obtained from a woman aged 45-65 years with alopecia areata. Some clones in this sample may be carry-over from other donors' samples.

This clonotype was observed a few times. The V gene is TRBV7-9, the J gene TRBJ1-1; TRBD1 matches 7 bases. Germline CDR1 is SEHNR and CDR2 is FQNEAQ (reference sequence). V was clipped by 1 base and J by 8 bases; unmatched bases: 4. This CDR3 comprises 13 residues. CDR3 sequence (DNA): TGTGCCAGCAGCTTAGGTCAGGACAGGGAAGCTTTCTTT. It codes for CASSLGQDREAFF.

This clonotype was counted ten times or more. The chain recombines TRBV7-6 with TRBJ2-3, with D hard to call. Germline V CDR1 and CDR2: SGHVS, FNYEAQ. This CDR3 is built from 15 residues. Trimming took off 0 bases at V and 0 bases at J, with 7 bases between the two ends. The CDR3 DNA sequence: TGTGCCAGCAGCTTAGCCCCAGCGAGCACAGATACGCAGTATTTT. Its protein product is CASSLAPASTDTQYF.

In this sample, this clonotype turned up many times. This chain uses TRBV6-5 with TRBJ1-2; D is unclear. This CDR3 has 13 residues. Trimming took off 8 bases at V and 2 bases at J, with 12 bases between the two ends. Germline loops: CDR1 MNHEY, CDR2 SVGAGI. This CDR3 reads CASRRSRNYGYTF. The DNA of the CDR3 is TGTGCCAGCCGTCGAAGTCGAAACTATGGCTACACCTTC.

V is TRBV6-5 and J is TRBJ1-2; 10 bases match TRBD1. CDR1 is MNHEY, CDR2 SVGAGI, per germline. The V segment lost 10 bases and the J segment 7 bases; nucleotides outside the gene matches: 9. There are 13 residues in the CDR3. This chain's CDR3 is CATAWTGGVGYTF. The CDR3 region has the DNA TGTGCCACCGCCTGGACAGGGGGAGTTGGCTACACCTTC.

This clonotype was counted at least ten times. The rearrangement uses TRBV6-5 and TRBJ2-3; a weak D match, TRBD2 (6 bases). Per germline, CDR1 MNHEY and CDR2 SVGAGI. Trimming left V 8 bases short and J 1 base short, with 13 bases between. The CDR3 spans 14 residues. The CDR3 DNA reads as TGTGCCAGCGGGGAGGTGAAGGGCACAGATACGCAGTATTTT. This gives the protein CASGEVKGTDTQYF.

About this clonotype: A much larger clone lies one base from this, so it may be a read error. The chain recombines TRBV6-2 or TRBV6-3 with TRBJ1-1; a possible D gene is TRBD1 (5 bases). The germline gives CDR1 MNHEY, CDR2 SVGEGT. This CDR3 has 14 amino acids. In DNA, the CDR3 is TGTGCCAGCAGTGAAAATGGGGGAAACACTGAAGCTTCCTTT. The encoded protein is CASSENGGNTEASF.

The V gene is TRBV5-1, the J gene TRBJ1-4; no definite D call. Per the germline V gene, CDR1 is SGHRS and CDR2 is YFSETQ. This CDR3 contains 10 residues. V lost 5 bases and J lost 11, with 7 bases in between. The CDR3 bases are TGCGCCAGCAGGGGTCAGAAACTGTTTTTT. It translates to CASRGQKLFF.

This clonotype was counted a few times. The V and J genes are TRBV7-2 and TRBJ2-3; D perhaps matches TRBD2 (6 bases). This CDR3 is 14 amino acids long. Trimming cost V 5 bases and J 2 bases, with 11 bases left between them. The germline CDR1 and CDR2 sequences are SGHTA and FQGNSA. The DNA for the CDR3 is TGTGCCAGCAGCATTGGGACTTACACAGATACGCAGTATTTT. Its translation: CASSIGTYTDTQYF.

This clonotype was detected many times. The chain combines TRBV16 with TRBJ1-2; possibly TRBD1 for D (5 bases). Germline CDR1 and CDR2: KGHSY and FQNENV. V was trimmed by 0 bases and J by 2 bases, leaving 16 bases between them. The CDR3 is 17 amino acids. CDR3 DNA: TGTGCCAGCAGCCAATCAGGGACCGGGGCTCCCAACTATGGCTACACCTTC. It yields the protein CASSQSGTGAPNYGYTF.

CDR3 nucleotides: TGTGCCAGCTGCGGGACACTTCCAGCACCCCTCCACTTT. As protein: CASCGTLPAPLHF. V gene TRBV2 combines with J gene TRBJ1-6; D may be TRBD1 (6 bases). Trimming took off 8 bases at V and 11 bases at J, with 16 bases between the two ends. The CDR3 covers 13 residues. Germline V gene sequence: CDR1 SNHLY, CDR2 FYNNEI.

On this clonotype: A much more abundant neighbour one base away suggests this may be a read error. No conserved phenylalanine or tryptophan is present at the end of the CDR3, so a read error is the likely explanation. The chain recombines TRBV12-3 or TRBV12-4 with TRBJ2-1; 7 positions match TRBD1. The CDR3 loop spans 12 amino acids. The V and J ends lost 4 bases and 8 bases, in that order; junction bases with no gene match: 2. CDR3 bases: TGTGCCAGCAGTTACAGGGGACATGAGCAGTTCCTC. This sequence encodes CASSYRGHEQFL.

This clonotype appeared once. Given a much more abundant clone one base away, this may be a read error. V gene TRBV28 combines with J gene TRBJ2-7, with a tentative D call TRBD1 (6 bases). The CDR3 spans 12 residues. CDR1 is MDHEN, CDR2 SYDVKM, per germline. Here the CDR3 reads CTSSYNRDEQYF. The CDR3 bases are TGTACCAGCAGTTACAACAGGGACGAGCAGTACTTC.

The chain carries TRBV6-5 and TRBJ1-2; D is undetermined. CDR3 size: 12 residues. Germline V gives CDR1 MNHEY, CDR2 SVGAGI. The germline V and J ends were trimmed by 2 bases and 6 bases, with 7 bases remaining between them. In nucleotides, the CDR3 is TGTGCCAGCAGTTACGGCAGCCATGGCTACACCTTC. Protein product: CASSYGSHGYTF.

The chain recombines TRBV5-1 with TRBJ2-5; 10 bases agree with TRBD1. The ends lost 6 bases at V and 4 bases at J; junction bases unmatched: 9. Germline V gene lookup returns CDR1 SGHRS and CDR2 YFSETQ. This CDR3 contains 15 residues. The CDR3 region has the DNA TGCGCCAGCACCCCCGGGACAGGGGATGGAGAGACCCAGTACTTC. Its protein product is CASTPGTGDGETQYF.

The table lists this clonotype with a few counts. The chain uses TRBV5-5 and TRBJ1-2; D perhaps matches TRBD1 (5 bases). The CDR3 length is 15 residues. In germline, CDR1 is SGHKS, CDR2 YYEKEE (reference sequence). Trimming removed 0 bases from V and 4 bases from J, with 13 bases in between. CDR3 nucleotides: TGTGCCAGCAGCTTGGAAGGGTGGCAGGGCTATGGCTACACCTTC. Translation: CASSLEGWQGYGYTF.

This clonotype came up many times. The chain employs TRBV12-3 or TRBV12-4 and TRBJ1-2, with TRBD1 as a possible D gene (5 bases). The CDR3 spans 12 residues. V gave up 3 bases and J gave up 7 bases, with 9 bases separating them. The CDR3 DNA reads as TGTGCCAGCAGTTTGTTGGGGCTTGGCTACACCTTC. As protein: CASSLLGLGYTF.

V is TRBV10-3 and J is TRBJ1-5, with 7 bases identical to TRBD1. Germline V gene data show CDR1 as ENHRY and CDR2 as SYGVKD. The CDR3 consists of 12 residues. V was clipped by 10 bases and J by 7 bases; unmatched bases: 7. The CDR3 loop is CATRQGQQPQHF. The CDR3 nucleotides read TGTGCCACCCGACAGGGTCAACAGCCCCAGCATTTT.

This clonotype was found a few times. The rearrangement uses TRBV7-9 and TRBJ1-1, with D perhaps TRBD1 (6 bases). Germline V CDR1 and CDR2: SEHNR, FQNEAQ (reference sequence). This CDR3 is 16 amino acids long. Trimming took off 5 bases at V and 3 bases at J, with 19 bases between the two ends. CDR3: CASSPSGGGKDTEAFF. Here the CDR3 DNA reads TGTGCCAGCAGCCCTAGCGGGGGCGGTAAGGACACTGAAGCTTTCTTT.

At least ten counts were recorded for this clonotype. The chain combines TRBV27 with TRBJ1-2; D gene ambiguous. CDR3 length equals 14 residues. Trimming pared 6 bases from V and 4 bases from J, leaving 15 bases between. The germline V gene has CDR1 MNHEY and CDR2 SMNVEV (reference sequence). The CDR3 DNA follows: TGTGCCAGCAGCGCGATGGCTCGAGGCTATGGCTACACCTTC. Translating gives CASSAMARGYGYTF.